The 10 T cell receptor beta chains reported below all come from one sample, sequenced in a study of regulatory T cells in long-lasting Graves disease. The time point denotes: newly diagnosed GD, antithyroid drugs for less than 3 months. The TCR library was made from RNA extracted from PBMCs. CDR3-region Arm-PCR and iRepertoire HTBI primers produced the TCR beta libraries. A single record per CDR3 protein comes from TCRdb applying MiXCR to the multiplex PCR reads. The sample contains hundreds of thousands of distinct CDR3 sequences, around 17% of which appear only once. This sample was shared with a second study, whose subject was T cells in Graves' hyperthyroidism and ophthalmopathy.

The sample consisted of peripheral blood mononuclear cells (PBMCs), taken at new diagnosis, from a patient treated with antithyroid drugs. Receptors originate from a woman aged 25-40 years with Graves disease.

The table lists this clonotype with many counts. The chain combines TRBV10-3 with TRBJ1-2; 9 bases are a match to TRBD1. The CDR3 is 15 amino acids. Germline assignment: CDR1 ENHRY and CDR2 SYGVKD. Trimming cost V 3 bases and J 2 bases; bases outside gene matches: 4. CDR3 coding DNA: TGTGCCATCAGTGAACAGGGGGCGTCAAACTATGGCTACACCTTC. Its protein is CAISEQGASNYGYTF.

This clonotype was recorded many times. V is TRBV10-2 and J is TRBJ2-5; D is unclear. Trimming stripped 6 bases from V and 6 bases from J, with 20 bases between. CDR1 is WSHSY and CDR2 is SAAADI in the germline V gene. This CDR3 contains 15 residues. The CDR3 here is CASRARLDPTQTQYF. Written as DNA, the CDR3 is TGCGCCAGCAGGGCCCGACTCGATCCCACTCAGACCCAGTACTTC.

This chain joins TRBV20-1 and TRBJ1-1; D is ambiguous. CDR1 is DFQATT and CDR2 is SNEGSKA in the germline V gene (reference sequence). V lost 6 bases and J 8 bases, leaving 10 bases between the germline ends. The CDR3 spans 10 residues. For the CDR3, the DNA is TGCAGTGCCACTACTGAGGAAGCTTTCTTT. It specifies CSATTEEAFF.

Remarks on this clonotype: It may be a read error: a sequence one base away is much more abundant. The chain carries TRBV5-1 and TRBJ1-4; tentative D call: TRBD1 (5 bases). The CDR3 sequence is 14 residues long. V shed 4 bases and J shed 8 bases, with 15 bases lying between them. CDR1 and CDR2 from the germline V gene are SGHRS and YFSETQ. CDR3 protein: CASSMGGTKEKLFF. The CDR3 coding sequence is TGCGCCAGCAGCATGGGGGGGACGAAGGAAAAACTGTTTTTT.

This clonotype was detected ten times or more. The J gene is TRBJ1-6, the V gene TRBV12-3 or TRBV12-4; no definite D call. V dropped 5 bases and J dropped 9 bases, with 11 bases sitting between them. The CDR3 length is 13 residues. The CDR3 is CASSADEGSPLHF. CDR3 DNA sequence: TGTGCCAGCAGTGCTGACGAGGGTTCACCCCTCCACTTT.

Ten or more counts support this clonotype. This rearrangement joins TRBV5-1 to TRBJ2-7; D possibly uses TRBD1 or TRBD2 (5 bases each). This CDR3 has 15 residues. Between the trimmed V and J ends, which lost 0 bases and 0 bases, there was a span of 10 bases. Germline-derived CDR1 and CDR2 are SGHRS and YFSETQ. CDR3 residues: CASSLGGVGSYEQYF. CDR3 coding DNA: TGCGCCAGCAGCTTGGGAGGGGTCGGCTCCTACGAGCAGTACTTC.

Notes on this clonotype: At one of its ends the junction is not consistent with the germline gene, which may arise from a read error. The chain uses TRBV2 and TRBJ1-1; D remains unclear. The CDR3 has 12 amino acids. Germline loops: CDR1 SNHLY, CDR2 FYNNEI. The CDR3 loop reads CASSEDLTEASF. In DNA form, the CDR3 reads TGTGCCAGCAGTGAAGACCTCACTGAAGCTTCCTTT.

V gene TRBV10-3 combines with J gene TRBJ1-2, with D maybe TRBD1 (5 bases). The germline V gene encodes CDR1 ENHRY and CDR2 SYGVKD. V gave up 2 bases and J gave up 7 bases, with 14 bases separating them. The CDR3 totals 14 residues. The CDR3 coding sequence is TGTGCCATCAGTGAGGCGAGGGGAAATCGTGGCTACACCTTC. Its protein is CAISEARGNRGYTF.

This clonotype turned up a few times. The gene calls are TRBV5-1 and TRBJ2-2; 8 nucleotides agree with TRBD2. The CDR3 sequence is 15 residues long. In germline, CDR1 is SGHRS, CDR2 YFSETQ. V lost 4 bases and J lost 5; bases outside the gene matches: 7. CDR3 sequence reads: CASSPAGVKTGELFF. The CDR3 region has the DNA TGCGCCAGCAGCCCAGCGGGAGTCAAAACCGGGGAGCTGTTTTTT.

Remarks on this clonotype: A read error is possible here, since a much larger clone lies one base away. The V and J genes are TRBV15 and TRBJ1-6, with 9 bases matching TRBD1. This CDR3 is 14 amino acids long. Trimming cost V 6 bases and J 7 bases; bases outside gene matches: 4. CDR1 and CDR2 from the germline V gene are LNHNV and YYDKDF (reference sequence). The CDR3 loop reads CATSETGGNSPLHF. CDR3 nucleotide sequence: TGTGCCACCAGTGAGACAGGGGGGAATTCACCCCTCCACTTT.